This T cell receptor (beta chain) was captured by sequencing in a study of blood T cell repertoires in COVID-19 (dated by TCRdb to 2018 to 2021). Regarding the research as a whole: Samples from collaborators originated in the United States, Italy and Spain and spanned both the acute and convalescent phases of COVID-19. The prospective study material was composed of cDNA or gDNA derived from T cells, B-cell-depleted T cells, or PBMCs. Nearly every sample came with metadata listing a de-identified subject ID, COVID-19 status, age in years and sex. Samples came from the ongoing ImmuneRACE study (first 160 participants) plus 1,254 subjects from 6 global collaborators. A freely available public database, intended as a resource for researchers studying the immune response to SARS-CoV-2, is where the repertoires were released. HLA class I and class II types, where available, came from metadata supplied by the sample provider rather than from assay-based typing. The dataset comprised deeply sampled blood TCRbeta repertoires from subjects exposed to, actively infected with, or recovered from COVID-19. The paper as a whole reports these results and caveats: The quantity of clinical and demographic metadata differed by source and by participant and was supplied without curation.

The germline ends are 12 bases apart after V is trimmed by 5 bases and J by 4 bases. The germline V gene yields MDHEN for CDR1 and SYDVKM for CDR2. Counted from cysteine to phenylalanine, this CDR3 has 15 amino acids. Only CDR3 DNA is held: 45 bases, read in frame from base 1. TCRbeta CDR3 regions were amplified from genomic DNA by means of the immunoSEQ Assay, a bias-controlled multiplex PCR. The published analysis was carried out like this. Nucleated cell counts per sample were estimated from amplification of reference gene primers within the assay. Sequence reads were collapsed and filtered to measure the absolute abundance of every unique TCRbeta CDR3 rearrangement. For each sample, productive Simpson clonality was calculated as the square root of Simpson's diversity index across productive rearrangements. In TCRdb, the immuneACCESS table is reduced to in-frame sequences with V and J assigned. These tables do not hold every clone; where another copy was compared, an unresolved V gene accounts for under half, and the others remain unexplained. The D gene and trimming were derived from the DNA, and the V and J assignments and clone size from that table. This sample has some 210,000 clones in its table, and 70% to 90% of those were observed once. Together, the top ten hold approximately 5.6% of the sample.

Samples from volunteer blood donors who had recovered from COVID-19 were contributed by a second Seattle source. Collaborating institutions collected whole blood in K2EDTA tubes following their own protocols. For TCRbeta analysis, collaborator samples were shipped as frozen whole blood, as isolated PBMCs, or as DNA extracted from either sample type. For this clone: Its antigen is currently not known. The sample holds no much larger clone one base away, and base qualities are not on file.

The sequenced material came from peripheral blood. The rearranged segments are TRBV28 and TRBJ2-6, with the D gene too uncertain to name. The sequence derives from a woman between 40 and 55 years old who had recovered from COVID-19. The DNA sequence is given as TGTGCCAGCAGTCCAACAAGAGCGGGGGCCAACGTCCTGACTTTC. It translates as CASSPTRAGANVLTF. The full variable domain, with segments outside the CDR3 supplied by the reference TRBV28 and TRBJ2-6 proteins, appears as DVKVTQSSRYLVKRTGEKVFLECVQDMDHENMFWYRQDPGLGLRLIYFSYDVKMKEKGDIPEGYSVSREKKERFSLILESASTNQTSMYLCASSPTRAGANVLTFGAGSRLTVL.